Listed here are 18 T cell receptor beta chains from one sample, sequenced in a study of tumor-infiltrating lymphocytes in primary liver carcinoma. Unsorted whole blood supplied the RNA, and germline DNA was extracted too. A constant-region primer primed TCR beta cDNA synthesis from about 550 ng of total RNA. A slightly modified ARM-PCR protocol with three nested multiplex PCR rounds produced these TCR beta libraries. Amplification in the first two PCR rounds was performed using TRBV1-TRBV30 forward primers and a C-beta reverse primer for 9 to 11 cycles each. TCRdb itself ran the multiplex PCR reads through MiXCR, one entry per CDR3 protein. Of about 330,000 distinct CDR3 sequences listed, 65% were seen once; the top ten hold roughly 6%. Specimen: peripheral blood. These receptors were obtained from a man aged 40-49 years with primary liver carcinoma and hepatitis B virus infection.

This clonotype showed up just a few times. The genes are TRBV5-5 and TRBJ1-5, with D uncertain. The germline CDR1 and CDR2 sequences are SGHKS and YYEKEE (reference sequence). Trimming took off 0 bases at V and 0 bases at J, with 10 bases between the two ends. This CDR3 spans 16 amino acids. The CDR3 is CASSLVATRSNQPQHF. The CDR3 region has the DNA TGTGCCAGCAGCTTGGTGGCGACCCGTAGCAATCAGCCCCAGCATTTT. Looking up the rest from reference TRBV5-5 and TRBJ1-5 gives the full variable domain: DAGVTQSPTHLIKTRGQQVTLRCSPISGHKSVSWYQQVLGQGPQFIFQYYEKEERGRGNFPDRFSARQFPNYSSELNVNALLLGDSALYLCASSLVATRSNQPQHFGDGTRLSIL.

This clonotype was found many times. The J gene is TRBJ2-5, the V gene TRBV29-1; D uncertain. Germline values: CDR1 SQVTM, CDR2 ANQGSEA. There are 12 residues in the CDR3. Trimming removed 6 bases from V and 9 bases from J, with 17 bases in between. The CDR3 DNA is TGCAGCGTCGCCTTCGGTGGGCCGGCCCAGTACTTC. Translation gives CSVAFGGPAQYF.

Regarding this clonotype: A much larger clone differs by one base, so this may be a read error. The chain combines TRBV4-2 with TRBJ2-7, with D possibly being TRBD2 (6 bases). The CDR3 length is 14 residues. In germline, CDR1 is LGHNA, CDR2 YNFKEQ. CDR3 nucleotides: TGTACCAGCAGCCAAGATATACTGGGGAGGGAGCAGTACTTC. It translates to CTSSQDILGREQYF.

J is TRBJ2-5 and V is TRBV11-2; D remains unclear. Germline V CDR1 and CDR2: SGHAT, FQNNGV. The CDR3 totals 12 residues. V was pared by 6 bases and J by 9 bases, with 14 bases between. The CDR3 nucleotides read TGTGCCAGCAGTCTAGAGTGTGTGGCCCAGTACTTC. Its protein product is CASSLECVAQYF.

The table lists this clonotype with a few counts. The chain joins TRBV30 to TRBJ2-7, with 14 positions matching TRBD2. Germline CDR1 reads GTSNPN; CDR2 reads SVGIG (reference sequence). The CDR3 sequence is 14 residues long. J gave up 3 bases and V 5 bases, and 3 bases lay outside the gene matches. This CDR3 is CAWGLAGGVYEQYF. In DNA, the CDR3 is TGTGCCTGGGGACTAGCGGGAGGTGTCTACGAGCAGTACTTC.

This clonotype was picked up one time. This rearrangement joins TRBV4-1 to TRBJ2-6, with D tentatively TRBD2 (5 bases). The V end was cut by 0 bases, the J end by 2 bases, with 11 bases between. In germline, CDR1 is MGHRA, CDR2 YSYEKL. The CDR3 covers 17 residues. The CDR3 nucleotides are TGCGCCAGCAGCCAAGACGCGGGTTTGACTGGGGCCAACGTCCTGACTTTC. Protein product: CASSQDAGLTGANVLTF.

V gene TRBV6-5 combines with J gene TRBJ1-4; D perhaps matches TRBD1 (6 bases). The CDR3 has 16 amino acids. Trimming cost V 2 bases and J 6 bases, with 16 bases left between them. Germline V gene data show CDR1 as MNHEY and CDR2 as SVGAGI. CDR3 coding DNA: TGTGCCAGCAGTTACAAACAGGGCTGGCGCGATGAAAAACTGTTTTTT. Protein sequence: CASSYKQGWRDEKLFF.

To note about this clonotype: Sequence at one end of the junction differs from germline and may be a read error. The chain is built from TRBV6-5 and TRBJ2-2, with 7 positions matching TRBD2. Germline lookup yields CDR1 MNHEY and CDR2 SVGAGI. This CDR3 has 15 residues. DNA of the CDR3: TGTACCAGCAACACTAGCGCGGGTTCGACCGGGGAGCTGTTTTTT. As protein: CTSNTSAGSTGELFF.

The gene calls are TRBV6-1 and TRBJ2-7; TRBD2 might be the D (6 bases). The V end lost 3 bases, the J end lost 0 bases, and 12 bases lay between the germline ends. The CDR3 spans 15 residues. Germline V gene sequence: CDR1 MNHNS, CDR2 SASEGT. Written as DNA, the CDR3 is TGTGCCAGCAGTGAGGGGGGAGACACCTCCTACGAGCAGTACTTC. Protein: CASSEGGDTSYEQYF.

To note about this clonotype: The CDR3 ends on some other residue instead of the conserved phenylalanine or tryptophan, so this is likely a read error. The chain employs TRBV5-1 and TRBJ2-1; 9 bases map to TRBD2. The V gene end was trimmed by 0 bases and the J gene end by 5 bases; junction bases not matched to a gene: 6. The CDR3 runs 16 residues. The germline V gene has CDR1 SGHRS and CDR2 YFSETQ. The CDR3 is CASSLVGLAGDNEQFL. In nucleotides, the CDR3 is TGCGCCAGCAGCTTGGTCGGTTTAGCGGGGGACAATGAGCAGTTCCTC.

V usage is TRBV5-1 and J usage is TRBJ2-6; TRBD1 matches 8 bases. The ends lost 4 bases at V and 1 base at J; junction bases unmatched: 4. The germline CDR1 and CDR2 sequences are SGHRS and YFSETQ. The CDR3 length is 16 residues. The DNA for the CDR3 is TGCGCCAGCAGCCCTGACAGGGGTTCTGGGGCCAACGTCCTGACTTTC. This gives the protein CASSPDRGSGANVLTF.

Ten or more counts support this clonotype. The rearrangement joins TRBV4-1 to TRBJ2-5, with TRBD2 matching over 10 bases. V was pared by 3 bases and J by 1 base, with 5 bases of the junction left unmatched. The CDR3 runs to 16 residues. Per germline, CDR1 MGHRA and CDR2 YSYEKL. The CDR3 region has the DNA TGCGCCAGCAGCCACCCAGCGGGAGGGTTCCAAGAGACCCAGTACTTC. It is translated as CASSHPAGGFQETQYF.

Turning to this clonotype: The conserved phenylalanine or tryptophan normally closing the CDR3 is absent here, so this likely arose from a read error. No DNA is shown, since the ends of the CDR3 on it are uncertain; the CDR3 is the one TCRdb lists. This rearrangement joins TRBV11-2 to TRBJ1-2. Germline V gene lookup returns CDR1 SGHAT and CDR2 FQNNGV. The CDR3 numbers 12 amino acids, ends counted. The CDR3 region is CASSLGPNGYTV.

Note on this clonotype: This may stem from a read error, because a much larger clone lies one nucleotide away. The chain carries TRBV6-5 and TRBJ2-1; tentative D call: TRBD2 (5 bases). CDR3 length: 14 residues. Germline loops: CDR1 MNHEY, CDR2 SVGAGI. Here the CDR3 reads CASGGTSSYNERFF. Here the CDR3 DNA reads TGTGCCAGCGGAGGTACGAGCTCCTACAATGAGCGGTTCTTC.

Worth noting for this clonotype: A much larger clone differs by one base, so this may be a read error. The chain is built from TRBV12-3 or TRBV12-4 and TRBJ2-6; tentative D call: TRBD2 (6 bases). The CDR3 covers 14 residues. This chain's CDR3 is CASSRTTGANVMTF. DNA of the CDR3: TGTGCCAGCAGTCGGACTACTGGGGCCAACGTCATGACTTTC.

This clonotype was seen only a few times. This chain joins TRBV5-4 and TRBJ1-2, with 9 bases lining up with TRBD1. This CDR3 spans 15 amino acids. Trimming cost V 5 bases and J 1 base; bases outside gene matches: 6. Germline V CDR1 and CDR2: SGHNT, YYREEE (reference sequence). This chain's CDR3 is CASSSQGANNYGYTF. The CDR3 nucleotides read TGTGCCAGCAGTTCACAGGGGGCGAATAACTATGGCTACACCTTC.

Comments on this clonotype: A much larger clonotype is one base distant, so this may be a read error. For the CDR3, the DNA is TGTGTCAGCAGTTATGACAGGGGTAATTCACCCCTCCACTTT. Amino acid sequence: CVSSYDRGNSPLHF. V usage is TRBV6-6 and J usage is TRBJ1-6; TRBD1 agrees at 8 bases. Germline lookup yields CDR1 MNHNY and CDR2 SVGAGI (reference sequence). CDR3 length: 14 residues.

The count of this clonotype is one. At one end, the junction sequence differs from germline, possibly due to a read error. V and J are TRBV6-2 or TRBV6-3 and TRBJ2-1; no clear D. Per the germline V gene, CDR1 is MNHEY and CDR2 is SVGEGT. The length of the CDR3 is 15 residues. Here the CDR3 DNA reads TGTGTCAGCAGTGAATCCCGGCGTCAGTCCAATGAGCAGTTCTTC. It translates to CVSSESRRQSNEQFF.